This T cell receptor beta chain comes out of a study of PD-L1 blockade in urothelial cancer (dated by TCRdb to between 2016 and 2019). Regarding the complete study: About 90% of the roughly 29 patients were identified as males with urothelial cancer of bladder origin, and a prior smoking history was reported by 18 of 29 patients. Patients had an ECOG performance status of 0 or 1 and had received between 0 and 3 prior chemotherapy regimens. Blood samples were analyzed at 3 weeks after treatment start (second dose) and at 6 weeks after treatment start. A median of about 140,000 T cells and 80,000 to 100,000 unique TCRs was obtained from blood samples, and a median clonality of roughly 0.08 was observed. An exploratory multi-omic analysis was conducted of the somatic, immune and clinical correlates of response to PD-L1 blockade with atezolizumab in urothelial cancer. Pretreatment tumor samples, along with matched peripheral blood serially collected before and after atezolizumab treatment, were subjected to TCR sequencing. Durable clinical benefit was defined as a progression-free survival longer than 6 months, and TCR features were additionally tested against progression-free survival and overall survival. In the same patients, whole exome sequencing and RNA sequencing of pretreatment tumors were performed in addition to TCR sequencing. Durable clinical benefit was achieved by nine patients but not by the remaining 20. Pretreatment blood TCR-seq was available for about 27 patients, at least one posttreatment blood collection was obtained for approximately 24 patients, and tumor TCR-seq was available for approximately 24 patients. Summary of the overall study and its limitations: Greater expansion of tumor-associated TCR clones in peripheral blood 3 weeks after the start of treatment was observed in patients with durable benefit (n ≈ 22, p = 0.022). A pretreatment peripheral blood TCR clonality below the median was linked to improved progression-free and overall survival. Because the sample size was small (n ≈ 28) and many of the analyses were exploratory, the results are meant to be hypothesis-generating.

To estimate absolute template abundance from read counts, synthetic TCR analog templates were spiked into each PCR. The immunoSEQ assay was used to amplify TCRbeta CDR3 regions from genomic DNA with bias-controlled V and J gene primers. Sequencing of rearranged TCRbeta segments was done at approximately 20X coverage. The published analysis was carried out like this. Sequencing errors were corrected by clustering, and CDR3s were annotated against IMGT so that V, D and J genes could be assigned. Out-of-frame and stop-codon sequences were excluded, and only productive TCRbeta rearrangements were used in downstream analyses. Clonality was calculated as one minus the Shannon entropy normalized by the log of the number of unique productive sequences. Clones differing between time points or between blood and tumor were identified by Fisher's exact test with Benjamini-Hochberg correction at adjusted p below 0.01. The table was pulled from immuneACCESS by TCRdb, which kept in-frame rearrangements only. Such tables lose some clones; where checked, under half of the loss comes from unresolved V genes, and the rest has no known cause. The V and J calls and clone size are taken from that table; D and trimming were inferred from the DNA. Recorded for this sample are fewer than 45,000 clones; 70% to 90% of them occurred a single time. Around 25% of the sample rests with the top ten.

Details on this clone: Which antigen it targets is not known. No much larger clone is present one base from it, and per-base qualities are unavailable.

Sequences MNHEY (CDR1) and SVGAGI (CDR2) are obtained from the germline V gene. V is clipped by 0 bases and J by 6 bases, and the sequence between their germline boundaries is 18 bases long. Counted from cysteine to phenylalanine, this CDR3 has 16 amino acids. Only the CDR3 part of the read is kept: 48 bases, read in frame from the first base. This specimen's time point label, interpreted: pretreatment peripheral blood. The Qiagen DNeasy Blood extraction kit was used to purify genomic DNA from total PBMCs and tumor samples. PBMCs were collected pretreatment and during treatment and were isolated and stored as previously described.

The chain joins TRBV6-5 to TRBJ2-7; TRBD1 is a possible D gene, resting on 5 matching bases. The source is a donor aged 40 or over with urothelial cancer. The sample here was PBMCs, taken around atezolizumab (anti-PD-L1) treatment. CDR3 loop: CASSYSTTQGPFEQYF. DNA sequence: TGTGCCAGCAGTTACTCGACCACGCAGGGCCCTTTCGAGCAGTACTTC.